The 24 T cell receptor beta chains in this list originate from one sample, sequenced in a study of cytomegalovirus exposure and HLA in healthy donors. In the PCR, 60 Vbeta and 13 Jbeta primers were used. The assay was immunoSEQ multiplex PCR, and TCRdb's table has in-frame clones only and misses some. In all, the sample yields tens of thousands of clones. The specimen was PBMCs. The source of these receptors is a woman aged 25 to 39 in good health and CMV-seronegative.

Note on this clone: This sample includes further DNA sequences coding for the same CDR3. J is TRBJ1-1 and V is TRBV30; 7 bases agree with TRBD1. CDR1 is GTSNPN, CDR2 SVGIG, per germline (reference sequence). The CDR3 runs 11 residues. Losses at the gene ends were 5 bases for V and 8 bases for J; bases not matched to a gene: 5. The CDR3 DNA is TGTGCCTGGTCGAGGGGGCTGGAAGCTTTCTTT. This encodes CAWSRGLEAFF.

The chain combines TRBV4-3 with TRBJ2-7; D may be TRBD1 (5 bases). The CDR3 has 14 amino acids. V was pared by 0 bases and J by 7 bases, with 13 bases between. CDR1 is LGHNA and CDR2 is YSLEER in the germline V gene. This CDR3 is CASSQESWGMEQYF. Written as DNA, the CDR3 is TGCGCCAGCAGCCAAGAGAGTTGGGGCATGGAGCAGTACTTC.

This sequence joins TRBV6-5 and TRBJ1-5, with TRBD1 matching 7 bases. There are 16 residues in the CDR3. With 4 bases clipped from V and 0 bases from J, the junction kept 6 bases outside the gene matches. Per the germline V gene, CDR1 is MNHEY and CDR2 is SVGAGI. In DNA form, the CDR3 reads TGTGCCAGCAGTTTCCGACAGGGTTATAGCAATCAGCCCCAGCATTTT. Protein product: CASSFRQGYSNQPQHF.

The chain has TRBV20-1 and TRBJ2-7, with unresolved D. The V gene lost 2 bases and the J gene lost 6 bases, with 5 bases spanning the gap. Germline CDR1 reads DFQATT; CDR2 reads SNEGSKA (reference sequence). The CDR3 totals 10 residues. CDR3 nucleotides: TGCAGTGCTAGACATGTCGAGCAGTACTTC. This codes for CSARHVEQYF.

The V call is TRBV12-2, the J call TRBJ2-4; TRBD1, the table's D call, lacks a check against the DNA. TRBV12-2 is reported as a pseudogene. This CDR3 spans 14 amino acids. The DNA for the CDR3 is TGTGCAAGTCGCCCCGGACAGGAGGGGGACATTCAGTACTTC. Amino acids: CASRPGQEGDIQYF.

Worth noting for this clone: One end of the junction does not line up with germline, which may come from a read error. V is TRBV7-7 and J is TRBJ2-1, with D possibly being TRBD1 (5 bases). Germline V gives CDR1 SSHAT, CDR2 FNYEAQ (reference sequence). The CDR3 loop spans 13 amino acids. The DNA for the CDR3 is TGTGCTAGCAGCCCAATAAGGGGAAATGAGCAGTTCTTC. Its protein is CASSPIRGNEQFF.

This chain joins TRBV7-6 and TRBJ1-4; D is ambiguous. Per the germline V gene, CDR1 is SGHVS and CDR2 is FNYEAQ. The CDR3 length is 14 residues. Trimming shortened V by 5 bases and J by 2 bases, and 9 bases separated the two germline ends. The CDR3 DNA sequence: TGTGCCAGCAGCCGAGGGCCGACTAATGAAAAACTGTTTTTT. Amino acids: CASSRGPTNEKLFF.

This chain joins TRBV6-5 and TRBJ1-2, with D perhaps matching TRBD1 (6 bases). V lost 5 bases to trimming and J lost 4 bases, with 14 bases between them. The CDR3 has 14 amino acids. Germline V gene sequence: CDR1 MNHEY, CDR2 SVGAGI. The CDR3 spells CASSDPQGAYGYTF. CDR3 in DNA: TGTGCCAGCAGTGACCCACAGGGAGCCTATGGCTACACCTTC.

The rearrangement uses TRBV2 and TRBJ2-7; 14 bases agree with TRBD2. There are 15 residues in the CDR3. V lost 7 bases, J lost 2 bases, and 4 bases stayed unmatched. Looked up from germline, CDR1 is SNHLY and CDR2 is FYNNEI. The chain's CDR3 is CASKEGLAGAYEQYF. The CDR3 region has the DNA TGTGCCAGCAAGGAGGGACTAGCGGGGGCCTACGAGCAGTACTTC.

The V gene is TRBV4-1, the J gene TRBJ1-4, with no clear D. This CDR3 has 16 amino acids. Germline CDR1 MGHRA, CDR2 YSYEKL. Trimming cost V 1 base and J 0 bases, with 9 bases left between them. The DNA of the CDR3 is TGCGCCAGCAGCCAAGGGCCGGGTGCAACTAATGAAAAACTGTTTTTT. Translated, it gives CASSQGPGATNEKLFF.

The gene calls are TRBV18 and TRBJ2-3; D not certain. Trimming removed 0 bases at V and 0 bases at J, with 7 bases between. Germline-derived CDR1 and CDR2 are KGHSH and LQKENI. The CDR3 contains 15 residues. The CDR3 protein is CASSPPWPSTDTQYF. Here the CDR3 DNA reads TGTGCCAGCTCACCACCTTGGCCCAGCACAGATACGCAGTATTTT.

Here the CDR3 reads CASSSRQGNTEAFF. DNA for the CDR3: TGCGCCAGCAGTAGTAGACAGGGGAACACTGAAGCTTTCTTT. The chain has TRBV23-1 and TRBJ1-1, with 7 bases fitting TRBD1. TRBV23-1 is sorted into the ORF group, with uncertain function. J lost 1 base, V lost 5 bases, and 4 bases had no gene match. The CDR3 spans 14 residues.

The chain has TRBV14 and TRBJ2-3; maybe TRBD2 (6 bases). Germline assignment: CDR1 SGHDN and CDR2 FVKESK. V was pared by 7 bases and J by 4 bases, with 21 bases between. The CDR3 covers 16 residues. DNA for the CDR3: TGTGCCAGCACCCCTTGGGAGCAGGGACTTGCAGATACGCAGTATTTT. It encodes CASTPWEQGLADTQYF.

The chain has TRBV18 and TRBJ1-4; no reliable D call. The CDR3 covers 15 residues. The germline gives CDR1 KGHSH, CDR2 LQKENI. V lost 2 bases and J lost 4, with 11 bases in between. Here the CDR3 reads CASSPSGQLNEKLFF. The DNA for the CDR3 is TGTGCCAGCTCACCAAGTGGGCAGCTTAATGAAAAACTGTTTTTT.

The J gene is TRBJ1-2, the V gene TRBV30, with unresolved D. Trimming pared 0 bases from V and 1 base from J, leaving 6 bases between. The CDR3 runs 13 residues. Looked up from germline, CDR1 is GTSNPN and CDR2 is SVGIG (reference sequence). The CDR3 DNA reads TGTGCCTGGAGTGTAAACAGTAACTATGGCTACACCTTC. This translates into CAWSVNSNYGYTF.

CDR3 in DNA: TGTGCCAGCAGTAAGACAGGATACGAGCAGTACTTC. This codes for CASSKTGYEQYF. The J gene is TRBJ2-7, the V gene TRBV27; D may be TRBD1 (6 bases). The V gene's germline CDR1 is MNHEY and CDR2 SMNVEV (reference sequence). This CDR3 contains 12 residues. Deletions cut 5 bases from V and 4 bases from J, with 9 bases between.

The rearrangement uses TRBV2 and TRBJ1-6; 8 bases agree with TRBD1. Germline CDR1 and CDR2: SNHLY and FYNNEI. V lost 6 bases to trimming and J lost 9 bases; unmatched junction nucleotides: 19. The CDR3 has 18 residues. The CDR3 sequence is CASSPRTGLTIFLSPLHF. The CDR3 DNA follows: TGTGCCAGCAGCCCCCGGACAGGGCTAACAATTTTCCTTTCACCCCTCCACTTT. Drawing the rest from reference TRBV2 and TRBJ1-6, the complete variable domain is EPEVTQTPSHQVTQMGQEVILRCVPISNHLYFYWYRQILGQKVEFLVSFYNNEISEKSEIFDDQFSVERPDGSNFTLKIRSTKLEDSAMYFCASSPRTGLTIFLSPLHFGNGTRLTVT.

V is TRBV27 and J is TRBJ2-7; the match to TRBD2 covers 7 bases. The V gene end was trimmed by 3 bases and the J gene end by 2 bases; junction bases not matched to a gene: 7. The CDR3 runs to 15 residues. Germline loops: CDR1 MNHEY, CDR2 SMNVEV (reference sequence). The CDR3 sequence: CASSLAGVPPYEQYF. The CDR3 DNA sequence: TGTGCCAGCAGTTTGGCGGGAGTTCCCCCCTACGAGCAGTACTTC.

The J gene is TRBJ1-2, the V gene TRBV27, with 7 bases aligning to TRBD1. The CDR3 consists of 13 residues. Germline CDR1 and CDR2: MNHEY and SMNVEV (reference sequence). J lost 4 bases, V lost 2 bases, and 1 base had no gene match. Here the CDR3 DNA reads TGTGCCAGCAGTTTAGAGGGGGCCTATGGCTACACCTTC. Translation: CASSLEGAYGYTF.

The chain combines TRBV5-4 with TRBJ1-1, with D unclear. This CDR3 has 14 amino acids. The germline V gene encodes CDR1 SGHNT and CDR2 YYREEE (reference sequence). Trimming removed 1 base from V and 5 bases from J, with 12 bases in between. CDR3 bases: TGTGCCAGCAGCTTGAGTTGGTCGGGGACTGAAGCTTTCTTT. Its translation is CASSLSWSGTEAFF.

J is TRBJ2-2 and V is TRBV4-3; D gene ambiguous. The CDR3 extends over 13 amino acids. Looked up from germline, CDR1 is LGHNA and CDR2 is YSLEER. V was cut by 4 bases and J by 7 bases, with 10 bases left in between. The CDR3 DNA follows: TGCGCCAGCAGCCCCCGCCCCGGCGGGGAGCTGTTTTTT. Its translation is CASSPRPGGELFF.

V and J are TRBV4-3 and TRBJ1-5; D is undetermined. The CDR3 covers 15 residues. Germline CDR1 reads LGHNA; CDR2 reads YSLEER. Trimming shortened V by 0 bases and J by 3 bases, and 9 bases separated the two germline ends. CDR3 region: CASSQDAEVNQPQHF. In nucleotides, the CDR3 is TGCGCCAGCAGCCAAGATGCGGAAGTCAATCAGCCCCAGCATTTT.

The DNA of the CDR3 is TGTGCCAGCAGCCTCGGGACAGGGCACACTGAAGCTTTCTTT. Its translation is CASSLGTGHTEAFF. The genes are TRBV5-8 and TRBJ1-1, with TRBD1 matching 9 bases. V lost 4 bases and J lost 3; bases outside the gene matches: 4. This CDR3 is built from 14 residues. CDR1 and CDR2 (germline): SGHTS, YDEGEE. Combining the CDR3 with reference TRBV5-8 and TRBJ1-1 gives the whole variable domain EAGVTQSPTHLIKTRGQQATLRCSPISGHTSVYWYQQALGLGLQFLLWYDEGEERNRGNFPPRFSGRQFPNYSSELNVNALELEDSALYLCASSLGTGHTEAFFGQGTRLTVV.

The CDR3 DNA follows: TGTGCCAGCAGGACAGGGGAAGCGAACACTGAAGCTTTCTTT. Translation gives CASRTGEANTEAFF. The rearrangement uses TRBV4-2 and TRBJ1-1; 8 bases line up with TRBD1. The CDR3 consists of 14 residues. Germline-derived CDR1 and CDR2 are LGHNA and YNFKEQ. V dropped 6 bases and J dropped 1; count of bases not matched to a gene: 4.